This T cell receptor beta chain originates from a study of cytomegalovirus exposure and HLA in healthy donors. Trimming removed 2 bases from V and 3 bases from J, with 7 bases in between. Germline V gene sequence: CDR1 GTSNPN, CDR2 SVGIG (reference sequence). The CDR3 length is 13 residues. Note on this clone: Antigen unknown.

Overall study findings and caveats: Presence/absence analyses supposed approximately even sequencing depth among donors.

The PCR contained 60 Vbeta and 13 Jbeta primers. Produced via immunoSEQ multiplex PCR; TCRdb's table is partial and in-frame only. The profile shows approximately 100,000 clones, around 80% of them singletons. The rearrangement links TRBV30 to TRBJ2-2; D remains unclear. This sequence was found in a woman in her late teens or twenties in good health and CMV-seropositive. Specimen: PBMCs. CDR3 sequence (DNA): TGTGCCTGGAGTCCCAGGCACACCGGGGAGCTGTTTTTT. This sequence encodes CAWSPRHTGELFF.